This T cell receptor beta chain was recorded in a study of siplizumab effects on memory and regulatory T cells. Study-wide results and caveats: A small minority of alloreactive clones were mapped to unstimulated subsets.

This table comes from immunoSEQ multiplex PCR, and its TCRdb copy is limited to in-frame clones, with some not included. Of about 100,000 clones listed, around 92% are singletons. A remark on this clone: The antigen is unknown.

The sequencing input was CD4+ T cells sorted from blood. This receptor was identified in a human donor in good health.

CDR3: CASRGVGQGNEQFF. CDR3 DNA: TGTGCCAGTAGGGGGGTAGGGCAGGGCAATGAGCAGTTCTTC. The chain joins TRBV19 to TRBJ2-1, with D tentatively TRBD1 or TRBD2 (5 bases each). Trimming removed 6 bases at V and 6 bases at J, with 15 bases between. Germline V gene sequence: CDR1 LNHDA, CDR2 SQIVND (reference sequence). The CDR3 runs 14 residues.